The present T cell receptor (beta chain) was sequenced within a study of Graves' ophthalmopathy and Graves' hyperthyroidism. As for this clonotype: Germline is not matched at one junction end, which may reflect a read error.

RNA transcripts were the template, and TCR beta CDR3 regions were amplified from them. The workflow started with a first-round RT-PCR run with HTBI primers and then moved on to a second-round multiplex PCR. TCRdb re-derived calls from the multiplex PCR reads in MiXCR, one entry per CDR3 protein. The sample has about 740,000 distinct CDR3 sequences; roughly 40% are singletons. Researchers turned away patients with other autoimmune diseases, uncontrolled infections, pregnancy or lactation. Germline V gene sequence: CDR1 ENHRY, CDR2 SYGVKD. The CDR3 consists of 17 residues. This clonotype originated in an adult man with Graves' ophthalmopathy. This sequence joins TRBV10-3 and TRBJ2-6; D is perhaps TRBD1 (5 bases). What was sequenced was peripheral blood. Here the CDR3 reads CASSLPQDSSGANVLTF. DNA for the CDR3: TGTGCCAGCAGTCTCCCACAGGATAGCTCTGGGGCCAACGTCCTGACTTTC.